What follows are 18 T cell receptor beta chains derived from one specimen sequenced in a study of shared clonotypes between healthy human individuals. The method was immunoSEQ multiplex PCR; TCRdb's version includes in-frame clones alone and lacks a portion of them. The profile covers roughly 2 million clones, with nearly 97% appearing a single time and 0.1% to 0.15% taken by the ten largest. Sequencing used naive CD4+ T cells sorted from blood. Subset specified: CD45RA+ positively selected. These receptors were taken from a man aged 18-30 years in good health.

This clone was seen more than once but under ten times. The gene calls are TRBV6-6 and TRBJ1-4, with D possibly TRBD1 on 6 matching bases. CDR1 and CDR2 (germline): MNHNY, SVGAGI (reference sequence). The V end lost 4 bases, the J end lost 7 bases, and 16 bases lay between the germline ends. This CDR3 contains 15 residues. The CDR3 nucleotides read TGTGCCAGCAGTTTTGTACAGGGAGCGGCTGAAAAACTGTTTTTT. Amino acid sequence: CASSFVQGAAEKLFF.

Turning to this clone: The sample has other DNA sequences that encode this CDR3 too. V usage is TRBV18 and J usage is TRBJ1-5, with D perhaps TRBD1 (6 bases). V was trimmed by 4 bases and J by 7 bases, leaving 11 bases between them. Per germline, CDR1 KGHSH and CDR2 LQKENI. The length of the CDR3 is 13 residues. The CDR3 sequence is CASSQGGGQPQHF. The CDR3 region has the DNA TGTGCCAGCTCACAGGGAGGGGGGCAGCCCCAGCATTTT.

The V and J genes are TRBV6-5 and TRBJ2-3; 9 bases map to TRBD1. There are 13 residues in the CDR3. Germline trimming cut 7 bases from V and 4 bases from J; bases unmatched to any gene: 3. The V gene's germline CDR1 is MNHEY and CDR2 SVGAGI. CDR3 protein: CASTRTGADTQYF. In DNA, the CDR3 is TGTGCCAGCACCCGGACAGGGGCAGATACGCAGTATTTT.

The gene calls are TRBV18 and TRBJ2-2; no clear D. Germline V lookup: CDR1 KGHSH, CDR2 LQKENI. This CDR3 region has 15 residues. V was cut by 3 bases and J by 7 bases, with 15 bases left in between. CDR3 sequence (DNA): TGTGCCAGCTCACCCCAGGCCGGTCCCCTCGGGGAGCTGTTTTTT. Protein: CASSPQAGPLGELFF.

This clone has just one count. J is TRBJ1-5 and V is TRBV5-5, with 8 positions matching TRBD1. V shed 4 bases and J 3 bases; nucleotides not matched to a gene: 6. The CDR3 is 15 amino acids. Germline V gene sequence: CDR1 SGHKS, CDR2 YYEKEE (reference sequence). The CDR3 region is CASSREDRANQPQHF. In nucleotides, the CDR3 is TGTGCCAGCAGCCGGGAGGACAGGGCCAATCAGCCCCAGCATTTT.

This chain joins TRBV5-5 and TRBJ2-6; 9 bases are shared with TRBD1. CDR1 and CDR2 from the germline V gene are SGHKS and YYEKEE (reference sequence). J was trimmed by 0 bases and V by 3 bases; bases with no gene match: 7. The CDR3 runs 18 residues. CDR3 bases: TGTGCCAGCAGCTCAGTCCCGGGACAGGGCTCTGGGGCCAACGTCCTGACTTTC. Encoded protein: CASSSVPGQGSGANVLTF. Supplemented by reference TRBV5-5 and TRBJ2-6, the full variable domain reads DAGVTQSPTHLIKTRGQQVTLRCSPISGHKSVSWYQQVLGQGPQFIFQYYEKEERGRGNFPDRFSARQFPNYSSELNVNALLLGDSALYLCASSSVPGQGSGANVLTFGAGSRLTVL.

V is TRBV10-3 and J is TRBJ2-3; the match to TRBD2 covers 10 bases. Germline CDR1 and CDR2: ENHRY and SYGVKD. This CDR3 comprises 15 residues. Trimming removed 5 bases from V and 4 bases from J; junction bases left unmatched: 6. The CDR3, as DNA: TGTGCCATCAGTCGTACTAGCGGGGAGGCAGATACGCAGTATTTT. This translates into CAISRTSGEADTQYF.

The rearrangement uses TRBV11-3 and TRBJ2-1, with a possible D match to TRBD2 (5 bases). CDR1 SGHNT and CDR2 YENEEA come from the germline V gene. The CDR3 loop spans 17 amino acids. Trimming removed 0 bases at V and 0 bases at J, with 12 bases between. The CDR3 here is CASSLDTGLNSYNEQFF. In DNA, the CDR3 is TGTGCCAGCAGCTTAGATACCGGACTCAACTCCTACAATGAGCAGTTCTTC.

J is TRBJ1-1 and V is TRBV7-8; D may be TRBD1 (5 bases). Germline CDR1 SGHVS, CDR2 FQNEAQ. The CDR3 loop spans 13 amino acids. Deletions cut 7 bases from V and 10 bases from J, with 19 bases between. The CDR3 sequence is CASTEPPGGRAFF. CDR3 nucleotide sequence: TGTGCCAGCACCGAACCCCCGGGGGGAAGAGCTTTCTTT.

Of note for this clone: The same CDR3 also results from other DNA sequences found in this sample. The CDR3 DNA sequence: TGTGCCAGCAGCCGCGGACAGGGGAACTATGGCTACACCTTC. Protein: CASSRGQGNYGYTF. J is TRBJ1-2 and V is TRBV7-9, with 9 positions matching TRBD1. The junction had 3 bases not matched to a gene; V was cut back by 5 bases and J by 2 bases. The germline gives CDR1 SEHNR, CDR2 FQNEAQ (reference sequence). This CDR3 is 14 amino acids long. Supplemented by reference TRBV7-9 and TRBJ1-2, the full variable domain reads DTGVSQNPRHKITKRGQNVTFRCDPISEHNRLYWYRQTLGQGPEFLTYFQNEAQLEKSRLLSDRFSAERPKGSFSTLEIQRTEQGDSAMYLCASSRGQGNYGYTFGSGTRLTVV.

The chain recombines TRBV6-1 with TRBJ1-2; 10 nucleotides match TRBD1. Trimming removed 2 bases from V and 10 bases from J; junction bases left unmatched: 7. The germline gives CDR1 MNHNS, CDR2 SASEGT. This CDR3 has 14 residues. The CDR3 loop is CASSESDRGRTYTF. CDR3 nucleotides: TGTGCCAGCAGTGAAAGTGACAGGGGGCGGACCTACACCTTC.

The rearrangement links TRBV10-1 to TRBJ2-7; TRBD2 agrees at 11 bases. CDR1 is WNHNN and CDR2 is SYGVQD in the germline V gene (reference sequence). The length of the CDR3 is 17 residues. The V and J ends lost 1 base and 4 bases, in that order; junction bases with no gene match: 9. The CDR3 DNA reads as TGCGCCAGCAGTGAGTTGGGACTAGCGGACGGGATTTACGAGCAGTACTTC. This encodes CASSELGLADGIYEQYF.

The J gene is TRBJ2-7, the V gene TRBV9, with D possibly TRBD2 on 5 matching bases. The germline gives CDR1 SGDLS, CDR2 YYNGEE. Trimming shortened V by 1 base and J by 5 bases, and 13 bases separated the two germline ends. This CDR3 region has 14 residues. As DNA, the CDR3 is TGTGCCAGCAGCGTATTTGAGGGTAGCAACGAGCAGTACTTC. Its translation is CASSVFEGSNEQYF. Full variable domain (rest looked up from reference TRBV9 and TRBJ2-7): DSGVTQTPKHLITATGQRVTLRCSPRSGDLSVYWYQQSLDQGLQFLIQYYNGEERAKGNILERFSAQQFPDLHSELNLSSLELGDSALYFCASSVFEGSNEQYFGPGTRLTVT.

This chain joins TRBV5-6 and TRBJ2-7; TRBD2 aligns across 9 bases. The CDR3 spans 14 residues. V dropped 5 bases and J dropped 1; count of bases not matched to a gene: 4. Germline loops: CDR1 SGHDT, CDR2 YYEEEE. The CDR3: CASRYSGGSYEQYF. In DNA form, the CDR3 reads TGTGCCAGCAGGTATAGCGGGGGATCCTACGAGCAGTACTTC.

The table lists this clone with a few counts. The rearrangement links TRBV10-2 to TRBJ2-1; no firm D call. V gave up 4 bases and J gave up 12 bases, with 13 bases separating them. This CDR3 has 12 residues. The germline V gene encodes CDR1 WSHSY and CDR2 SAAADI. CDR3 sequence (DNA): TGCGCCAGCAGTGTCGGGCAGTTTTGGCAGTTCTTC. Translating gives CASSVGQFWQFF.

The chain joins TRBV18 to TRBJ2-7; possibly TRBD1 or TRBD2 for D (5 bases each). The CDR3 is 13 amino acids. V was cut by 2 bases and J by 6 bases, with 11 bases left in between. CDR1 KGHSH and CDR2 LQKENI come from the germline V gene. This CDR3 reads CASSPGPGLEQYF. The CDR3 bases are TGTGCCAGCTCACCAGGTCCGGGGCTCGAGCAGTACTTC.

About this clone itself: Additional DNA sequences in this sample encode the identical CDR3. The V and J genes are TRBV5-4 and TRBJ2-7; unclear D gene. The CDR3 loop spans 13 amino acids. Trimming shortened V by 5 bases and J by 1 base, and 10 bases separated the two germline ends. Germline-derived CDR1 and CDR2 are SGHNT and YYREEE (reference sequence). The CDR3 protein is CASSRDGSYEQYF. The CDR3 nucleotides are TGTGCCAGCAGTCGAGACGGGTCCTACGAGCAGTACTTC.

This chain links TRBV9 with TRBJ2-7; 8 positions agree with TRBD1. V shed 2 bases and J 5 bases; nucleotides not matched to a gene: 6. The CDR3 extends over 14 amino acids. CDR1 is SGDLS, CDR2 YYNGEE, per germline. The CDR3 DNA reads TGTGCCAGCAGCGTTCAGGGGGCGAGCCACGAGCAGTACTTC. This encodes CASSVQGASHEQYF.